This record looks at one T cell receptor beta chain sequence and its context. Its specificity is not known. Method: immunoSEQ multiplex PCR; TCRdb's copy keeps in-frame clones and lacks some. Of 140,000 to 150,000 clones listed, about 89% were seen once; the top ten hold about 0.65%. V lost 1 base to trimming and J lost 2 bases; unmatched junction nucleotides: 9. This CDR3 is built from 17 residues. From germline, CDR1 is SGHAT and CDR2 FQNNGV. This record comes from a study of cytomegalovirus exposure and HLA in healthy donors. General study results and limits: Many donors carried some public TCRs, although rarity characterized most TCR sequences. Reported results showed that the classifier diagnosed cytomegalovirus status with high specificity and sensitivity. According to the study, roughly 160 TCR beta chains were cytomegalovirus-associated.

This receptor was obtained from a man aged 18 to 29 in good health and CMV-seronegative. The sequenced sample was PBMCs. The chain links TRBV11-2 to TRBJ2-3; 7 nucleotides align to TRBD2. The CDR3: CASSLVGGPGDTDTQYF. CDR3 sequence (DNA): TGTGCCAGCAGCTTAGTGGGAGGGCCTGGGGACACAGATACGCAGTATTTT.